Listed below are T cell receptor beta chains from one sample, sequenced in a study of blood T cells in healthy people across ages. TCRdb recomputed calls from the 5' RACE reads with MiXCR, one row per CDR3 protein. The repertoire includes more than 450,000 distinct CDR3 sequences, about 28% of them detected once, and 3% to 4.5% sits in the top ten. These data were likewise used in another study, on T cells of mothers and their children.

Sequencing input: blood. These receptors were taken from a boy younger than 10 in good health. The CDR3 runs from the conserved cysteine through the conserved F or W. The order of the fields is D gene, J gene, clone size, V gene, CDR3 protein, CDR3 DNA. The D gene is left open where the match is weak. The size field is filled for only some rows; it gives once, few, many or a size class.

-,TRBJ2-2,-,TRBV6-1,CASLLRGGTGELFF,TGTGCCAGCCTTTTGCGGGGCGGCACCGGGGAGCTGTTTTTT
TRBD2,TRBJ2-3,-,TRBV12-5,CASGSPSGRALATDTQYF,TGTGCTAGTGGTTCCCCGAGCGGGAGGGCCCTCGCGACAGATACGCAGTATTTT
-,TRBJ2-6,-,TRBV10-3,CAMQNQGFGANVLTF,TGTGCCATGCAAAATCAGGGATTTGGGGCCAACGTCCTGACTTTC
-,TRBJ1-5,few,TRBV18,CASSRDSDFNQPQHF,TGTGCCAGCTCACGAGACTCAGATTTCAATCAGCCCCAGCATTTT
-,TRBJ2-2,few,TRBV24-1,CATSEAGPTGELFF,TGTGCCACCAGTGAGGCAGGGCCCACCGGGGAGCTGTTTTTT
TRBD1,TRBJ2-5,-,TRBV29-1,CSVDPRTGEETQYF,TGCAGCGTAGACCCACGGACAGGGGAAGAGACCCAGTACTTC
TRBD1,TRBJ2-7,-,TRBV18,CASSPGTDAYEQYF,TGTGCCAGCTCTCCCGGGACAGACGCCTACGAGCAGTACTTC
-,TRBJ2-5,few,TRBV3-1,CASSQVQKTQYF,TGTGCCAGCAGCCAAGTTCAGAAGACCCAGTACTTC
-,TRBJ2-1,few,TRBV7-8,CASSLEVFSYNEQFF,TGTGCCAGCAGCCTAGAGGTCTTCTCCTACAATGAGCAGTTCTTC
-,TRBJ2-2,-,TRBV12-3/TRBV12-4,CASKLLGFTGELFF,TGTGCCAGCAAGTTACTAGGATTTACCGGGGAGCTGTTTTTT
-,TRBJ1-2,-,TRBV6-1,CASSVWWGHGYTF,TGTGCCAGCAGTGTGTGGTGGGGCCATGGCTACACCTTC
-,TRBJ2-7,few,TRBV11-2,CASRPGFGAGDEGEQYF,TGTGCCAGCAGGCCCGGCTTTGGGGCAGGGGACGAGGGAGAGCAGTACTTC
-,TRBJ2-6,few,TRBV12-3/TRBV12-4,CASSPRVSGANVLTF,TGTGCCAGCAGTCCCAGGGTATCTGGGGCCAACGTCCTGACTTTC
TRBD1,TRBJ2-7,few,TRBV29-1,CSVEDHATGDYEQYF,TGCAGCGTTGAAGATCATGCGACAGGGGACTACGAGCAGTACTTC
TRBD1,TRBJ2-5,-,TRBV9,CASSLKDRGRETQYF,TGTGCCAGCAGCCTCAAGGACAGGGGGCGGGAGACCCAGTACTTC
-,TRBJ1-1,once,TRBV7-9,CASPFDGLEAFF,TGTGCCAGCCCCTTTGACGGCCTTGAAGCTTTCTTT
-,TRBJ2-2,few,TRBV7-6,CASSLAPGELFF,TGTGCCAGCAGCTTAGCCCCCGGGGAGCTGTTTTTT
-,TRBJ1-1,many,TRBV12-5,CASGLVRSGNTEAFF,TGTGCTAGTGGTTTGGTACGGTCCGGGAACACTGAAGCTTTCTTT
TRBD1,TRBJ1-3,-,TRBV11-2,CASSLGDSRSGNTIYF,TGTGCCAGCAGCTTAGGGGACAGCCGCTCTGGAAACACCATATATTTT
-,TRBJ1-2,-,TRBV5-6,CASRFGEGLNYGYTF,TGTGCCAGCAGATTTGGTGAGGGTTTAAACTATGGCTACACCTTC
-,TRBJ1-1,many,TRBV7-9,CASSPARTDPAEAFF,TGTGCCAGCAGCCCCGCCCGGACGGATCCAGCTGAAGCTTTCTTT
-,TRBJ2-7,-,TRBV9,CASSVSWSGVEQYF,TGTGCCAGCAGCGTATCCTGGAGTGGGGTCGAGCAGTACTTC
-,TRBJ1-1,few,TRBV2,CASSDYGNTEAFF,TGTGCCAGCAGTGACTATGGAAACACTGAAGCTTTCTTT
TRBD2,TRBJ2-1,-,TRBV4-3,CASSQDSVVRAGGPYNEQFF,TGCGCCAGCAGCCAAGATAGCGTGGTTAGGGCGGGAGGGCCGTACAATGAGCAGTTCTTC
-,TRBJ1-4,-,TRBV27,CASSLSAGTEKLFF,TGTGCCAGCAGTTTATCGGCAGGGACTGAAAAACTGTTTTTT
TRBD1,TRBJ2-5,-,TRBV20-1,CSASRRGQWYQETQYF,TGCAGTGCTAGCCGTAGGGGACAGTGGTACCAAGAGACCCAGTACTTC
-,TRBJ2-1,-,TRBV12-3/TRBV12-4,CASSPTAGGNEQFF,TGTGCCAGCAGTCCCACGGCCGGGGGCAATGAGCAGTTCTTC
TRBD1,TRBJ2-2,-,TRBV4-2,CASSPSRDRGPNTGELFF,TGTGCCAGCAGCCCCTCCCGGGACAGGGGGCCGAACACCGGGGAGCTGTTTTTT
TRBD1,TRBJ2-4,-,TRBV2,CASSTRTGGARIQYF,TGTGCCAGCAGTACCCGGACAGGGGGCGCGCGCATTCAGTACTTC
-,TRBJ2-6,few,TRBV7-9,CASSPTAGSGANVLTF,TGTGCCAGCAGCCCCACCGCAGGCTCTGGGGCCAACGTCCTGACTTTC
TRBD1,TRBJ2-3,few,TRBV20-1,CSASGTGVTDTQYF,TGCAGTGCTAGCGGGACAGGTGTAACAGATACGCAGTATTTT
-,TRBJ2-7,-,TRBV9,CASSPGRGGHYEQYF,TGTGCCAGCAGCCCCGGGCGCGGGGGACATTACGAGCAGTACTTC
-,TRBJ1-2,-,TRBV7-9,CASSLTQGIGGYTF,TGTGCCAGCAGCTTAACCCAGGGGATTGGAGGCTACACCTTC
-,TRBJ2-5,few,TRBV5-1,CASRSGTFAGETQYF,TGCGCCAGCAGATCCGGGACATTCGCGGGAGAGACCCAGTACTTC
-,TRBJ2-7,-,TRBV15,CATSRDYPYEQYF,TGTGCCACCAGCAGAGATTACCCGTACGAGCAGTACTTC
-,TRBJ1-1,-,TRBV7-9,CASSFLRDGLGADAEAFF,TGTGCCAGCAGCTTCCTACGGGACGGGCTTGGGGCTGACGCTGAAGCTTTCTTT
-,TRBJ2-7,few,TRBV6-1,CASSEPAYEQYF,TGTGCCAGCAGTGAACCTGCCTACGAGCAGTACTTC